This T cell receptor beta chain was captured in a study of T cell responses to AZD1222 COVID-19 vaccine. CDR3 length: 15 residues. Trimming removed 4 bases from V and 7 bases from J; junction bases left unmatched: 9. The germline V gene has CDR1 WNHNN and CDR2 SYGVQD (reference sequence). The repertoire was sequenced with immunoSEQ multiplex PCR; TCRdb's copy has only in-frame clones and lacks some. The sample lists roughly 180,000 clones, about 90% seen once, with under 2.5% in the top ten. The chain links TRBV10-1 to TRBJ2-1, with 8 bases identical to TRBD1. The receptor comes from an adult in good health. Sequences were derived from peripheral blood, sampled on day 0 of AZD1222 vaccination. The CDR3 sequence is CASSGRTGLRNEQFF. In nucleotides, the CDR3 is TGCGCCAGCAGTGGAAGGACAGGGCTGCGGAATGAGCAGTTCTTC.